The 25 T cell receptor beta chains in this list originate from one sample, sequenced in a study of T cell clonality in common variable immunodeficiency. Libraries were prepared by immunoSEQ multiplex PCR; TCRdb keeps only in-frame clonotypes and omits some of them. The sample shows about 39,000 clones, none of them appearing just once. Sequencing was carried out using peripheral blood mononuclear cells. The receptor source for this set is a person between 18 and 69 years old in good health.

This clone appeared many times. The CDR3 end is not reached by the read, which stops 3 residues before it; the germline J gene fills it in. This chain connects TRBV20-1 to TRBJ2-1, with D hard to call. Trimming took off 0 bases at V and 2 bases at J, with 14 bases between the two ends. The CDR3 length is 16 residues. Germline CDR1 DFQATT, CDR2 SNEGSKA (reference sequence). CDR3: CSARDRLPQTYNEQFF. The DNA read from the CDR3 is TGCAGTGCTAGAGACCGACTTCCACAAACCTACAATGAG.

On this clone: The read stops 3 residues short of the end of the CDR3; the missing end is completed from the germline J gene. V and J are TRBV7-2 and TRBJ1-5, with a weak D call TRBD1 (5 bases). V dropped 4 bases and J dropped 2 bases, with 12 bases sitting between them. From germline, CDR1 is SGHTA and CDR2 FQGNSA. The CDR3 is 15 amino acids. CDR3 DNA (partial): TGTGCCAGCAGCTCCCCTGGGGGGGGCAATCAGCCC. Encoded protein: CASSSPGGGNQP. The entire CDR3 reads CASSSPGGGNQPQHF.

This clone occurred many times. The read finishes 3 residues shy of the CDR3 end, and the germline J gene is used to complete it. The chain recombines TRBV20-1 with TRBJ2-1, with 8 bases fitting TRBD2. The CDR3 spans 15 residues. V lost 6 bases to trimming and J lost 5 bases; unmatched junction nucleotides: 12. Germline V gene data show CDR1 as DFQATT and CDR2 as SNEGSKA (reference sequence). The sequenced part of the CDR3 DNA is TGCAGTGCGGGCCGTGGAGCGGGAGTCCACAATGAG. Translating it yields CSAGRGAGVHNE. The full CDR3 reads CSAGRGAGVHNEQFF.

This clone was observed at least ten times. The CDR3 end lies 3 residues beyond the end of the read and is filled in from the germline J gene. The gene calls are TRBV28 and TRBJ1-2; D is unresolved. The CDR3 loop spans 11 amino acids. Germline CDR1 and CDR2: MDHEN and SYDVKM. The CDR3 bases that were read are TGTGCCAGCAGTTCTGGCGGGGGC. Translating it yields CASSSGGG. In full, the CDR3 is CASSSGGGYTF.

Many counts were recorded for this clone. With the read ending 3 residues before the CDR3 end, the germline J gene is used to fill in that end. V usage is TRBV5-1 and J usage is TRBJ2-7; 8 nucleotides line up with TRBD1. Trimming at V came to 0 bases and at J to 0 bases, leaving 2 bases not matched to a gene. Germline CDR1 SGHRS, CDR2 YFSETQ. The CDR3 has 15 residues. The CDR3 DNA, read in part, is TGCGCCAGCAGCTTGGGACAGGGGAGCTCCTACGAG. It codes for CASSLGQGSSYE. The CDR3 reads in full as CASSLGQGSSYEQYF.

In its sample, this clone ranks as medium-sized. The DNA read from the CDR3 is TGCAGTGCTAGAGTGACTGTCACAGATACG. It yields the protein CSARVTVTDT. The complete CDR3 sequence is CSARVTVTDTQYF. The V and J genes are TRBV20-1 and TRBJ2-3; no firm D call. Sequencing ends 3 residues short of the CDR3 end; the germline J gene provides the rest. The V gene lost 1 base and the J gene lost 2 bases, with 7 bases spanning the gap. Germline assignment: CDR1 DFQATT and CDR2 SNEGSKA (reference sequence). The CDR3 extends over 13 amino acids.

This clone was observed at least ten times. From the germline J gene comes the end of the CDR3, since the read stops 3 residues before it. The rearrangement links TRBV7-3 to TRBJ2-2; 7 positions agree with TRBD2. Germline V gives CDR1 SGHTA, CDR2 FQGTGA. With 5 bases clipped from V and 6 bases from J, the junction kept 9 bases outside the gene matches. CDR3 length equals 15 residues. The part of the CDR3 DNA that was read is TGTGCCAGCAGCGAAACTGGGACTACGGCCGGGGAG. It encodes CASSETGTTAGE. The CDR3 in full is CASSETGTTAGELFF.

Ten or more counts support this clone. The read comes to an end 3 residues before the CDR3 does, leaving the germline J gene to fill in the end. The rearrangement uses TRBV7-2 and TRBJ2-3, with TRBD2 matching 8 bases. The length of the CDR3 is 15 residues. Germline V lookup: CDR1 SGHTA, CDR2 FQGNSA. V lost 4 bases, J lost 0 bases, and 3 bases stayed unmatched. The CDR3 bases that were read are TGTGCCAGCAGCTCCCCTAGCGGGAGCACAGATACG. Amino acids: CASSSPSGSTDT. The full CDR3 sequence reads CASSSPSGSTDTQYF.

This clone was counted between two and nine times. The read finishes 3 residues shy of the CDR3 end, and the germline J gene is used to complete it. This chain links TRBV11-3 with TRBJ1-1; unclear D gene. Trimming took off 1 base at V and 4 bases at J, with 7 bases between the two ends. The CDR3 has 13 amino acids. Germline values: CDR1 SGHNT, CDR2 YENEEA. The DNA read from the CDR3 is TGTGCCAGCAGCTTAGCATTCGGCACTGAA. It is translated as CASSLAFGTE. The whole CDR3 protein is CASSLAFGTEAFF.

This clone was detected ten times or more. The CDR3 end lies 3 residues beyond the end of the read and is filled in from the germline J gene. The chain has TRBV20-1 and TRBJ2-2, with D hard to call. The CDR3 has 18 amino acids. V lost 0 bases and J lost 2, with 19 bases in between. Per the germline V gene, CDR1 is DFQATT and CDR2 is SNEGSKA (reference sequence). The sequenced CDR3 bases are TGCAGTGCTAGAGATCCCTCGAAGGGCTCTGCCAACACCGGGGAG. This sequence encodes CSARDPSKGSANTGE. The CDR3 in full is CSARDPSKGSANTGELFF.

This clone was observed at least ten times. The CDR3 extends 3 residues past the end of the read, so its final part is completed from the germline J gene. The chain combines TRBV20-1 with TRBJ2-5; 9 positions match TRBD2. The CDR3 spans 15 residues. Germline loops: CDR1 DFQATT, CDR2 SNEGSKA (reference sequence). J lost 2 bases, V lost 3 bases, and 7 bases had no gene match. CDR3 bases read: TGCAGTGCTAGGGGAATAGCGGGGGTTCAAGAGACC. It translates to CSARGIAGVQET. The full CDR3 protein is CSARGIAGVQETQYF.

This clone was seen ten or more times. The sequence runs out 3 residues before the end of the CDR3; the remainder is reconstructed from the germline J gene. The sample contains more than one DNA sequence encoding this CDR3. The J gene is TRBJ2-5, the V gene TRBV19; TRBD2 matches at 8 bases. J was trimmed by 1 base and V by 3 bases; bases with no gene match: 7. The germline V gene has CDR1 LNHDA and CDR2 SQIVND (reference sequence). CDR3 length: 16 residues. The CDR3 region is CASSISVAGGQETQYF. The part of the CDR3 DNA that was read is TGTGCCAGTAGTATTAGTGTTGCGGGGGGCCAAGAGACC.

In this sample, this clone turned up many times. The read gets to within 3 residues of the CDR3 end, and the germline J gene fills in the rest. V usage is TRBV7-2 and J usage is TRBJ2-7; a weak D match, TRBD2 (6 bases). CDR1 and CDR2 from the germline V gene are SGHTA and FQGNSA. Trimming removed 4 bases from V and 2 bases from J, with 15 bases in between. This CDR3 comprises 15 residues. The CDR3 region is CASSSAGTSAYEQYF. Partial CDR3 DNA: TGTGCCAGCAGCTCAGCCGGGACTTCAGCCTACGAG.

This clone was recorded many times. The read halts 3 residues ahead of the CDR3 end, with the missing end drawn from the germline J gene. This chain uses TRBV29-1 with TRBJ1-1, with D tentatively TRBD1 (5 bases). Germline V gives CDR1 SQVTM, CDR2 ANQGSEA. This CDR3 contains 12 residues. Between the trimmed V and J ends, which lost 7 bases and 7 bases, there was a span of 16 bases. CDR3 residues: CSGSEGWIEAFF. The sequenced part of the CDR3 DNA is TGCAGCGGGAGTGAGGGGTGGATTGAA. Combining the CDR3 with reference TRBV29-1 and TRBJ1-1 gives the whole variable domain SAVISQKPSRDICQRGTSLTIQCQVDSQVTMMFWYRQQPGQSLTLIATANQGSEATYESGFVIDKFPISRPNLTFSTLTVSNMSPEDSSIYLCSGSEGWIEAFFGQGTRLTVV.

This clone was recorded many times. The read comes to an end 3 residues before the CDR3 does, leaving the germline J gene to fill in the end. The V and J genes are TRBV6-1 and TRBJ1-2; D unresolved. With 1 base removed from V and 5 bases from J, the gap between germline ends came to 8 bases. CDR1 is MNHNS and CDR2 is SASEGT in the germline V gene. The CDR3 sequence is 13 residues long. CDR3 bases read: TGTGCCAGCAGTGAAGGGCAGCGGTATGGC. Encoded protein: CASSEGQRYG. The full CDR3 protein reads CASSEGQRYGYTF.

This clone was counted only a few times. CDR3 sequence reads: CSASTGTRYNEQFF. CDR3 bases read: TGCAGTGCGTCGACAGGAACTCGCTACAATGAG. The gene calls are TRBV20-1 and TRBJ2-1; weak D call: TRBD1 (6 bases). Coverage ceases 3 residues before the CDR3 finishes, and the germline J gene fills in the end. The ends were cut back, 6 bases at V and 3 bases at J, with 15 bases in the middle. This CDR3 contains 14 residues. Germline loops: CDR1 DFQATT, CDR2 SNEGSKA (reference sequence).

In its sample, this clone was seen a few times. Given a much more abundant clone one base away, this may be a read error. The CDR3 end lies 3 residues beyond the end of the read and is filled in from the germline J gene. The chain has TRBV7-2 and TRBJ2-2, with 8 positions matching TRBD1. The CDR3 has 14 amino acids. Germline V gene lookup returns CDR1 SGHTA and CDR2 FQGNSA. This chain's CDR3 is CASSLDRGYEKLFF. The DNA read from the CDR3 is TGTGCCAGCAGCTTAGACAGGGGGTATGAAAAG. Full variable domain (outside the CDR3, taken from reference TRBV7-2 and TRBJ2-2): GAGVSQSPSNKVTEKGKDVELRCDPISGHTALYWYRQSLGQGLEFLIYFQGNSAPDKSGLPSDRFSAERTGGSVSTLTIQRTQQEDSAVYLCASSLDRGYEKLFFGEGSRLTVL.

Turning to this clone: The read terminates 3 residues before the CDR3 end, so the remaining end is supplied by the germline J gene. The rearrangement links TRBV10-2 to TRBJ2-7, with D unclear. Germline CDR1 is WSHSY and CDR2 is SAAADI. Trimming left V 6 bases short and J 3 bases short, with 12 bases between. The CDR3 length is 13 residues. Here the CDR3 reads CASSPQALYEQYF. CDR3 bases read: TGCGCCAGCAGCCCTCAGGCACTCTACGAG.

About this clone: The CDR3 end lies 3 residues beyond the end of the read and is filled in from the germline J gene. The chain couples TRBV18 to TRBJ2-2; D ambiguous. The CDR3 is made up of 13 amino acids. Trimming removed 2 bases from V and 6 bases from J, with 7 bases in between. Germline values: CDR1 KGHSH, CDR2 LQKENI. The part of the CDR3 DNA that was read is TGTGCCAGCTCACCAGCCCAGGCCGGGGAG. Residues: CASSPAQAGE. The CDR3 reads in full as CASSPAQAGELFF.

This clone was seen ten or more times. The read stops 3 residues short of the end of the CDR3; the missing end is completed from the germline J gene. The J gene is TRBJ2-2, the V gene TRBV2; TRBD1 agrees at 7 bases. This CDR3 is 14 amino acids long. CDR1 is SNHLY, CDR2 FYNNEI, per germline. The junction had 9 bases not matched to a gene; V was cut back by 8 bases and J by 6 bases. CDR3 DNA (partial): TGTGCCAGCCGAATAGAGGGGGCGTCCGGGGAG. Amino acid sequence: CASRIEGASGE. The entire CDR3 protein reads CASRIEGASGELFF.

This clone was seen at least ten times. The CDR3 goes on 3 residues after the read ends, and that part is filled in from the germline J gene. This chain uses TRBV20-1 with TRBJ2-1; 13 bases agree with TRBD2. CDR3 length equals 17 residues. V shed 2 bases, J shed 4 bases, and the junction held 8 bases outside the gene matches. The V gene's germline CDR1 is DFQATT and CDR2 SNEGSKA (reference sequence). CDR3 in amino acids: CSARLPGLAGRYNEQFF. CDR3 DNA (partial): TGCAGTGCTAGATTACCGGGACTAGCGGGACGGTACAATGAG.

This clone has just a few counts. Coverage ceases 3 residues before the CDR3 finishes, and the germline J gene fills in the end. J is TRBJ1-1 and V is TRBV18; 10 bases fit TRBD1. The CDR3 extends over 14 amino acids. The germline CDR1 and CDR2 sequences are KGHSH and LQKENI. The part of the CDR3 DNA that was read is TGTGCCAGCTCAGAAGACAGGGGGCTGAACGAG. Encoded protein: CASSEDRGLNE. Given in full, the CDR3 is CASSEDRGLNEAFF.

This clone came up many times. The sequence runs out 3 residues before the end of the CDR3; the remainder is reconstructed from the germline J gene. The J gene is TRBJ2-7, the V gene TRBV20-1; 9 bases align to TRBD2. Trimming removed 2 bases from V and 2 bases from J; junction bases left unmatched: 7. This CDR3 region has 15 residues. CDR1 and CDR2 from the germline V gene are DFQATT and SNEGSKA (reference sequence). Partial CDR3 DNA: TGCAGTGCTAGATCTGCACTAGCGGGTACCTACGAG. Residues: CSARSALAGTYE. The complete CDR3 protein is CSARSALAGTYEQYF.

This clone was counted ten times or more. Coverage ceases 3 residues before the CDR3 finishes, and the germline J gene fills in the end. This chain connects TRBV13 to TRBJ1-1; D is unclear. This CDR3 is 17 amino acids long. The ends were cut back, 3 bases at V and 2 bases at J, with 19 bases in the middle. The V gene's germline CDR1 is PRHDT and CDR2 FYEKMQ (reference sequence). CDR3 sequence: CASSLNLASRVNTEAFF. The covered CDR3 bases are TGTGCCAGCAGCTTGAACCTCGCCTCGCGGGTTAACACTGAA.

The sample holds many counts of this clone. The read ends 3 residues shy of where the CDR3 ends; the end is completed using the germline J gene. The rearrangement joins TRBV20-1 to TRBJ2-1; 8 bases agree with TRBD2. Germline loops: CDR1 DFQATT, CDR2 SNEGSKA (reference sequence). V shed 2 bases and J 5 bases; nucleotides not matched to a gene: 5. The CDR3 loop spans 14 amino acids. CDR3 DNA, as far as it was read: TGCAGTGCTAGACGGCGGGGGGACAACAATGAG. This gives the protein CSARRRGDNNE. The CDR3 in full is CSARRRGDNNEQFF.